The present T cell receptor beta chain was sequenced within a study of PD-L1 blockade in urothelial cancer. Across the study: When blood samples were assessed, the median T cell count was about 130,000. Findings and caveats of the study: Lower than median blood TCR clonality before treatment predicted better survival. Tumor-associated TCR clones expanded more in blood at 3 weeks in patients with durable benefit.

This CDR3 has 16 amino acids. V lost 2 bases, J lost 4 bases, and 10 bases stayed unmatched. Note on this clone: Its antigen is unknown.

Added to each PCR by spiking were synthetic TCR analog templates. The repertoire was sequenced with immunoSEQ multiplex PCR; TCRdb's copy has only in-frame clones and lacks some. The top ten hold over 9% of the sample, which has about 88,000 clones, around nine tenths seen once. This TCR came from a man aged 55-75 years with urothelial cancer. The chain has TRBV23-1 and TRBJ2-5, with 7 bases aligning to TRBD2. TRBV23-1 is an ORF, and what it does is uncertain. Material: PBMCs, obtained around atezolizumab (anti-PD-L1) treatment. The CDR3 loop reads CASSQSRAGDRETQYF. As DNA, the CDR3 is TGCGCCAGCAGTCAAAGCAGGGCGGGAGACCGAGAGACCCAGTACTTC.